These 20 T cell receptor beta chains were all obtained from the same sample, sequenced in a study of beta chain features in type 1 diabetes. Findings and caveats of the study: Shortening that was moderate but significant affected the TCRB CDR3s of Type 1 diabetes patients in all four CD4+ subsets.

Their antigen targets remain unknown. Expressed TCRB transcripts got sequenced, as all isolated RNA was reverse transcribed. Profiled with immunoSEQ multiplex PCR; TCRdb holds only in-frame clones, not every one. The profile shows about 340,000 clones, approximately 13% of them singletons. Material: naive CD4+ T cells from blood. These receptors originate from a woman younger than 30 with type 1 diabetes.

This clone was detected only a few times. The J gene is TRBJ1-2, the V gene TRBV5-1, with D unresolved. Germline CDR1 SGHRS, CDR2 YFSETQ. This CDR3 is 16 amino acids long. The V gene lost 3 bases and the J gene lost 0 bases, with 15 bases spanning the gap. DNA of the CDR3: TGCGCCAGCAGCTCAGGTGGTCCAAGGCCTAACTATGGCTACACCTTC. This encodes CASSSGGPRPNYGYTF.

J is TRBJ2-2 and V is TRBV28; no reliable D call. The CDR3 totals 13 residues. CDR1 is MDHEN, CDR2 SYDVKM, per germline. V lost 7 bases and J 6 bases, leaving 12 bases between the germline ends. CDR3 DNA sequence: TGTGCCAGCATTGAAAGTCGGGCCGGGGAGCTGTTTTTT. Translated: CASIESRAGELFF.

The chain links TRBV6-5 to TRBJ2-1, with D possibly matching TRBD1 (7 bases). V lost 7 bases and J lost 6, with 16 bases in between. CDR1 is MNHEY, CDR2 SVGAGI, per germline. The CDR3 totals 14 residues. This CDR3 is CASTAPGGSNEQFF. The CDR3 nucleotides are TGTGCCAGCACCGCCCCAGGGGGGTCCAATGAGCAGTTCTTC.

This clone was counted a few times. The CDR3, as DNA: TGTGCCAGCTCCCAGGGCACCGGCTCCTACAATGAGCAGTTCTTC. The encoded protein is CASSQGTGSYNEQFF. The rearrangement uses TRBV2 and TRBJ2-1, with D tentatively TRBD1 (5 bases). Germline CDR1 and CDR2: SNHLY and FYNNEI. Trimming shortened V by 8 bases and J by 0 bases, and 14 bases separated the two germline ends. This CDR3 is 15 amino acids long.

The chain joins TRBV20-1 to TRBJ2-3; D is unresolved. There are 11 residues in the CDR3. Germline CDR1 is DFQATT and CDR2 is SNEGSKA (reference sequence). Trimming shortened V by 6 bases and J by 7 bases, and 11 bases separated the two germline ends. The CDR3: CSALTSHTQYF. CDR3 bases: TGCAGTGCATTGACATCCCATACGCAGTATTTT.

The chain combines TRBV6-1 with TRBJ2-5, with 9 bases lining up with TRBD1. The V gene's germline CDR1 is MNHNS and CDR2 SASEGT. The CDR3 loop spans 15 amino acids. The ends lost 3 bases at V and 4 bases at J; junction bases unmatched: 6. CDR3: CASSEPTGGGETQYF. CDR3 in DNA: TGTGCCAGCAGTGAGCCTACAGGGGGCGGAGAGACCCAGTACTTC.

This clone was observed a few times. The J gene is TRBJ2-5, the V gene TRBV27; 7 bases are shared with TRBD1. Trimming cost V 1 base and J 1 base; bases outside gene matches: 9. The CDR3 is 17 amino acids. The germline V gene has CDR1 MNHEY and CDR2 SMNVEV (reference sequence). CDR3 amino acids: CASSLLWGQTVQETQYF. The CDR3 DNA reads TGTGCCAGCAGTTTATTGTGGGGACAGACGGTCCAAGAGACCCAGTACTTC.

This clone came up a few times. The V call is TRBV25-1, the J call TRBJ1-2; 8 bases line up with TRBD1. Germline CDR1 reads MGHDK; CDR2 reads SYGVNS. CDR3 length equals 17 residues. With 1 base clipped from V and 8 bases from J, the junction kept 15 bases outside the gene matches. CDR3: CASSELARTGSGDGYTF. As DNA, the CDR3 is TGTGCCAGCAGTGAATTAGCCAGGACAGGGTCCGGGGACGGCTACACCTTC.

The rearrangement joins TRBV5-6 to TRBJ2-1, with TRBD1 matching 8 bases. Germline V gene data show CDR1 as SGHDT and CDR2 as YYEEEE. The CDR3 spans 16 residues. J was trimmed by 7 bases and V by 1 base; bases with no gene match: 10. Here the CDR3 reads CASSLWTGSALNEQFF. For the CDR3, the DNA is TGTGCCAGCAGCTTGTGGACAGGGAGTGCGCTGAATGAGCAGTTCTTC. Filled out from reference TRBV5-6 and TRBJ2-1, the complete variable domain reads DAGVTQSPTHLIKTRGQQVTLRCSPKSGHDTVSWYQQALGQGPQFIFQYYEEEERQRGNFPDRFSGHQFPNYSSELNVNALLLGDSALYLCASSLWTGSALNEQFFGPGTRLTVL.

The rearrangement uses TRBV5-1 and TRBJ1-1; no clear D gene. The CDR3 covers 13 residues. Trimming took 0 bases from V and 7 from J, leaving 10 bases between them. Germline V gene data show CDR1 as SGHRS and CDR2 as YFSETQ. The chain's CDR3 is CASSLGANLEAFF. The CDR3 DNA sequence: TGCGCCAGCAGCTTGGGGGCGAACCTTGAAGCTTTCTTT.

This sequence joins TRBV19 and TRBJ1-2; D not certain. Germline V gene data show CDR1 as LNHDA and CDR2 as SQIVND (reference sequence). The V gene lost 5 bases and the J gene lost 10 bases, with 20 bases spanning the gap. CDR3 length: 14 residues. CDR3 amino acids: CASSPRTGQRIYTF. Written as DNA, the CDR3 is TGTGCCAGTAGTCCGCGGACTGGCCAGAGGATCTACACCTTC.

This clone was detected a few times. This chain connects TRBV20-1 to TRBJ1-2; TRBD1 matches at 7 bases. This CDR3 is built from 11 residues. Germline assignment: CDR1 DFQATT and CDR2 SNEGSKA (reference sequence). CDR3 bases: TGCAGGCCGCAGGGGGGAGCCGGCTACACCTTC. Translating it yields CRPQGGAGYTF.

This clone was detected only a few times. The rearrangement joins TRBV7-8 to TRBJ2-1; TRBD2 aligns across 7 bases. CDR1 SGHVS and CDR2 FQNEAQ come from the germline V gene. Trimming cost V 4 bases and J 1 base; bases outside gene matches: 13. The CDR3 is made up of 18 amino acids. The CDR3 coding sequence is TGTGCCAGCAGCTACCGACTAGCCCCCGGTGGGTCCTACAATGAGCAGTTCTTC. Amino acid sequence: CASSYRLAPGGSYNEQFF.

J is TRBJ2-1 and V is TRBV9, with D maybe TRBD2 (6 bases). Germline-derived CDR1 and CDR2 are SGDLS and YYNGEE. Trimming removed 0 bases at V and 6 bases at J, with 19 bases between. This CDR3 has 17 residues. This chain's CDR3 is CASSVGVLATSSNEQFF. The CDR3 nucleotides read TGTGCCAGCAGCGTAGGGGTCCTAGCCACTAGCTCCAATGAGCAGTTCTTC.

In its sample, this clone was seen a few times. CDR3 region: CASSTTTPYEQYF. The CDR3, as DNA: TGTGCCAGCAGTACCACGACACCCTACGAGCAGTACTTC. The J gene is TRBJ2-7, the V gene TRBV28; D is uncertain. The ends were cut back, 5 bases at V and 2 bases at J, with 10 bases in the middle. The CDR3 is 13 residues long. Germline V lookup: CDR1 MDHEN, CDR2 SYDVKM.

This clone was picked up a small number of times. V gene TRBV5-4 combines with J gene TRBJ2-1; a weak D match, TRBD1 (6 bases). Germline-derived CDR1 and CDR2 are SGHNT and YYREEE (reference sequence). V shed 4 bases and J shed 4 bases, with 15 bases lying between them. The CDR3 runs to 15 residues. CDR3 sequence reads: CASSPGGGLYNEQFF. The DNA for the CDR3 is TGTGCCAGCAGCCCTGGGGGCGGGCTATACAATGAGCAGTTCTTC.

This clone was detected only a few times. The CDR3 sequence: CSVERSRGNEKLFF. CDR3 DNA sequence: TGCAGCGTTGAGAGGAGCAGGGGGAATGAAAAACTGTTTTTT. This sequence joins TRBV29-1 and TRBJ1-4; 7 bases agree with TRBD1. The CDR3 spans 14 residues. In germline, CDR1 is SQVTM, CDR2 ANQGSEA. The V segment lost 3 bases and the J segment 5 bases; nucleotides outside the gene matches: 6.

There are a few counts of this clone. J is TRBJ1-1 and V is TRBV10-3; TRBD1 aligns across 7 bases. After removal of 8 bases from V and 0 bases from J, the junction contained 3 bases not matched to a gene. The CDR3 runs 13 residues. Germline-derived CDR1 and CDR2 are ENHRY and SYGVKD. The CDR3 is CAISGQMNTEAFF. CDR3 sequence (DNA): TGTGCCATCTCGGGACAGATGAACACTGAAGCTTTCTTT.

The rearrangement joins TRBV14 to TRBJ2-1; 7 bases line up with TRBD1. CDR1 is SGHDN, CDR2 FVKESK, per germline. The CDR3 contains 15 residues. Trimming at V came to 4 bases and at J to 2 bases, leaving 5 bases not matched to a gene. CDR3 sequence: CASSPRGTAYNEQFF. The CDR3 DNA reads TGTGCCAGCAGCCCCAGGGGGACGGCCTACAATGAGCAGTTCTTC.

J is TRBJ1-2 and V is TRBV7-9, with D possibly TRBD1 on 6 matching bases. The V gene's germline CDR1 is SEHNR and CDR2 FQNEAQ (reference sequence). This CDR3 comprises 15 residues. V dropped 5 bases and J dropped 4 bases, with 17 bases sitting between them. DNA for the CDR3: TGTGCCAGCAGCCTGGGGGCGAAGACCCGCTATGGCTACACCTTC. This sequence encodes CASSLGAKTRYGYTF.